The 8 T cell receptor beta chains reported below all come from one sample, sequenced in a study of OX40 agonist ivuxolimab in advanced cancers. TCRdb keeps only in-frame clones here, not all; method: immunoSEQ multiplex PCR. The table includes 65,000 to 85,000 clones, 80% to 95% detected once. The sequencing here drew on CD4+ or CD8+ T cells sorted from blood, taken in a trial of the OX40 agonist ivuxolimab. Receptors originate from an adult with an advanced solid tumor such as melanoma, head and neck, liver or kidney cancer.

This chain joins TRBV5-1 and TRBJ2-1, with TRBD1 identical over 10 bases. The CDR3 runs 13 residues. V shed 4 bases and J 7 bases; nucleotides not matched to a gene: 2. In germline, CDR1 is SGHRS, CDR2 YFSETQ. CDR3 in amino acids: CASSPDRGNEQFF. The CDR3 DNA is TGCGCCAGCAGCCCGGACAGGGGGAATGAGCAGTTCTTC.

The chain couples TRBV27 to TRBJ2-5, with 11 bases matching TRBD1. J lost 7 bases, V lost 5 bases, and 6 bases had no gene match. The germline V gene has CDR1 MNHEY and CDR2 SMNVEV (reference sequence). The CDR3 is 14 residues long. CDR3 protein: CASSPGTGGLTQYF. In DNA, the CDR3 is TGTGCCAGCAGTCCCGGGACAGGGGGTCTGACCCAGTACTTC.

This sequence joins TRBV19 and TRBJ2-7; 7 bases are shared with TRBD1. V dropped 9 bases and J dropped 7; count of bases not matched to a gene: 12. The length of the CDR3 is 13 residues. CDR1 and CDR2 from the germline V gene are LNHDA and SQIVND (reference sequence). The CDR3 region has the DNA TGTGCCAGCCAGCCGAAGGACAGGCTGGAGCAGTACTTC. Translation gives CASQPKDRLEQYF.

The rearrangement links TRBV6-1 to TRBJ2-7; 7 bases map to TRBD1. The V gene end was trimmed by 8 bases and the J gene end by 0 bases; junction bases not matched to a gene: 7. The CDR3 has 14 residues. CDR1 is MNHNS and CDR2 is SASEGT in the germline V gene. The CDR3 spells CASGIGQVSYEQYF. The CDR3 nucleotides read TGTGCCAGCGGAATAGGACAGGTCTCCTACGAGCAGTACTTC.

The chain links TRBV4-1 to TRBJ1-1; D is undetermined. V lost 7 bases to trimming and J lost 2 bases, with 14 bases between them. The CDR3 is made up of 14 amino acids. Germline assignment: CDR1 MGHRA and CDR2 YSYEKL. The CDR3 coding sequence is TGCGCCAGCACCCCACCCGGAGGCAACACTGAAGCTTTCTTT. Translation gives CASTPPGGNTEAFF.

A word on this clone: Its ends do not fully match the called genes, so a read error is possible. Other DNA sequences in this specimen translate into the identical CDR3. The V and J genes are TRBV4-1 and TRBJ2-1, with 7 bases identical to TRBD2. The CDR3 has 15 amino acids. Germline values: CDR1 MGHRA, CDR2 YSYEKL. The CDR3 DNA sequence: TGCGCCAGTAGCCCCCTTGGGGGGGGTTACAATGAGCAGTTCTTC. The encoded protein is CASSPLGGGYNEQFF.

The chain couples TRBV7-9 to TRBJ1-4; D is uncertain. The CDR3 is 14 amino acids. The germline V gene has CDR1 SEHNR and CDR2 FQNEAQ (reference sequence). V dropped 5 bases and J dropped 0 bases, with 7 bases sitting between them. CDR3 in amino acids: CASSIVATNEKLFF. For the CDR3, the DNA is TGTGCCAGCAGCATCGTTGCAACTAATGAAAAACTGTTTTTT. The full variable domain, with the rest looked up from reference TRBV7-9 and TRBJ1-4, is DTGVSQNPRHKITKRGQNVTFRCDPISEHNRLYWYRQTLGQGPEFLTYFQNEAQLEKSRLLSDRFSAERPKGSFSTLEIQRTEQGDSAMYLCASSIVATNEKLFFGSGTQLSVL.

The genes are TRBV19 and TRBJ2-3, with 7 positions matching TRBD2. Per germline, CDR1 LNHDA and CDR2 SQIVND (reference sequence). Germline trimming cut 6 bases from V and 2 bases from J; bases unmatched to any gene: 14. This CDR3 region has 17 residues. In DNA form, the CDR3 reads TGTGCCAGTAGCTCCCTAACTAGCGAGTGGGCCACAGATACGCAGTATTTT. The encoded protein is CASSSLTSEWATDTQYF.